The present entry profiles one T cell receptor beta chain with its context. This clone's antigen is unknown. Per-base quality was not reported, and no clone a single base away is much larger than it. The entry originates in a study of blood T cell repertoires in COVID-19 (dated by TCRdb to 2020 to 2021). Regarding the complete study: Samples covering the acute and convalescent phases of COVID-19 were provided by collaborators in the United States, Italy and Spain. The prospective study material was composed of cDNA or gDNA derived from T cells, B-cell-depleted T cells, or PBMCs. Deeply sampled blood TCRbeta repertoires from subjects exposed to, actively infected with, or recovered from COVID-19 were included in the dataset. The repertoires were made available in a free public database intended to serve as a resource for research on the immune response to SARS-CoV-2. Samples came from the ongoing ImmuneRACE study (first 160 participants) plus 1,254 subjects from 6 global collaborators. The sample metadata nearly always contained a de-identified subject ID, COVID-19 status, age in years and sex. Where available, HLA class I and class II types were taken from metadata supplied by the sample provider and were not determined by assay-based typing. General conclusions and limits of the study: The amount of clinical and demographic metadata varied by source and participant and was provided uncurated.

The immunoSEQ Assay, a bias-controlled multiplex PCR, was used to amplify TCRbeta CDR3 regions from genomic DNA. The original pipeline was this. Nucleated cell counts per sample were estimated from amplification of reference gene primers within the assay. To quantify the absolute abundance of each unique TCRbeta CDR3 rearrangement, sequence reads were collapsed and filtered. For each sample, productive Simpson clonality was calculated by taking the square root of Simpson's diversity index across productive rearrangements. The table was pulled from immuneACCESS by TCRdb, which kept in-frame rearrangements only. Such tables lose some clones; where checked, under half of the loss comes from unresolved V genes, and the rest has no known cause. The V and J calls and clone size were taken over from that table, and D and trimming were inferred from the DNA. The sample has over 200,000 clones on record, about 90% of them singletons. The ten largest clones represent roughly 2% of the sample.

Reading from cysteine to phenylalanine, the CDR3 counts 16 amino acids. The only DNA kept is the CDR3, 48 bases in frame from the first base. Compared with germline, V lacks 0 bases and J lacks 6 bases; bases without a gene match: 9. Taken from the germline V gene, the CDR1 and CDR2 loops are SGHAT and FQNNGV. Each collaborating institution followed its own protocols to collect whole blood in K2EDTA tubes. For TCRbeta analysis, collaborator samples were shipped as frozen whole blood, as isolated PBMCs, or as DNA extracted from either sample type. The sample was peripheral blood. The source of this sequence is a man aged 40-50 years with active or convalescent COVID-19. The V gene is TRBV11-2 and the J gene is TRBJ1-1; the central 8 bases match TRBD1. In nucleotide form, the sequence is TGTGCCAGCAGCTTAGAAAAAGGACAGGGTTACGCTGAAGCTTTCTTT. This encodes CASSLEKGQGYAEAFF.